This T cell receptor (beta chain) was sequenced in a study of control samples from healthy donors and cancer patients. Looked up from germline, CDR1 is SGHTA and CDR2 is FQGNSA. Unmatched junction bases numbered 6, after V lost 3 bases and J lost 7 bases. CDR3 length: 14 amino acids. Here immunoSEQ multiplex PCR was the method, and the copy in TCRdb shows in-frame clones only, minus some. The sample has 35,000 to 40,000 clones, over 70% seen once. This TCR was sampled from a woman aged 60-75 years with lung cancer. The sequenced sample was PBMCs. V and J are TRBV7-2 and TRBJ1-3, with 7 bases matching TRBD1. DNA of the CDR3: TGTGCCAGCAGCTTCCCGGGACAGTATAACACCATATATTTT. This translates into CASSFPGQYNTIYF.